The source of this T cell receptor beta chain is a study of spatial heterogeneity in lung cancer. Study conclusions and caveats: Ubiquitous expanded tumor TCRs were seen in blood more at resection than at follow-up.

The CDR3 has 16 residues. CDR1 and CDR2 from the germline V gene are MGHRA and YSYEKL. The ends lost 4 bases at V and 0 bases at J; junction bases unmatched: 4. At least ten counts were recorded for this clonotype. What it recognizes is unknown. A unique molecular identifier was carried by every single TCR cDNA molecule. TCRdb reprocessed the 5' RACE reads via MiXCR and lists one record per CDR3 protein. Among tens of thousands of distinct CDR3 sequences, under 8.5% were seen once, and the ten largest hold 6.8%. Described time point: sample taken at primary tumor resection. Tumor, nontumor lung or frozen PBMC supplied whole RNA, sequenced without sorting.

This sequence was found in a male donor with early-stage non-small cell lung cancer. Sequencing was performed on PBMCs, taken at surgery. This chain joins TRBV4-1 and TRBJ2-5; 11 bases are a match to TRBD2. The CDR3 region is CASSPATSGNQETQYF. CDR3 sequence (DNA): TGCGCCAGCAGCCCCGCGACTAGCGGGAACCAAGAGACCCAGTACTTC.